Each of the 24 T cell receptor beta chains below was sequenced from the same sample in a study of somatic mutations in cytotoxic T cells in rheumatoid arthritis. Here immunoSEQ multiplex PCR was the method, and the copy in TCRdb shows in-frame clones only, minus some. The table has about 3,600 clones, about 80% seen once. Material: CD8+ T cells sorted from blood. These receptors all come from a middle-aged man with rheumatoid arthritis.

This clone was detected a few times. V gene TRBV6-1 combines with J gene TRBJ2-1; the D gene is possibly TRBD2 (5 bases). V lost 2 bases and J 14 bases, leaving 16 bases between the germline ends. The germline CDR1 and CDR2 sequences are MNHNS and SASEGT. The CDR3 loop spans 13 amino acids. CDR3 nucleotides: TGTGCCAGCAGTGAAACCGAATCCGTCGGGGAGTTCTTC. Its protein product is CASSETESVGEFF.

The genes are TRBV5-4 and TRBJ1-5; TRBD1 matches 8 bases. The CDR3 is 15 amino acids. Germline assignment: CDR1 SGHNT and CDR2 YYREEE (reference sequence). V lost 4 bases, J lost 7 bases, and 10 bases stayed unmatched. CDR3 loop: CASSIYRGAEQPQHF. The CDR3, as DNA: TGTGCCAGCAGCATATACAGGGGGGCGGAACAGCCCCAGCATTTT. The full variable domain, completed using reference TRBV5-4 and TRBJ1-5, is ETGVTQSPTHLIKTRGQQVTLRCSSQSGHNTVSWYQQALGQGPQFIFQYYREEENGRGNFPPRFSGLQFPNYSSELNVNALELDDSALYLCASSIYRGAEQPQHFGDGTRLSIL.

The CDR3 sequence: CAAQVATNEKLFF. CDR3 DNA sequence: TGTGCCGCACAGGTCGCAACTAATGAAAAACTGTTTTTT. The chain couples TRBV7-9 to TRBJ1-4, with a possible D match to TRBD1 (5 bases). Germline V gives CDR1 SEHNR, CDR2 FQNEAQ (reference sequence). Trimming left V 11 bases short and J 0 bases short, with 10 bases between. CDR3 length: 13 residues.

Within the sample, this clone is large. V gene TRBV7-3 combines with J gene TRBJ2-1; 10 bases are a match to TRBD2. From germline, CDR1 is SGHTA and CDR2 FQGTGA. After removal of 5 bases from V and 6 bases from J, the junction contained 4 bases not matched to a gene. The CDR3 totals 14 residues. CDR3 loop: CASSMGLASNEQFF. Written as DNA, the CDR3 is TGTGCCAGCAGCATGGGACTAGCGAGCAATGAGCAGTTCTTC.

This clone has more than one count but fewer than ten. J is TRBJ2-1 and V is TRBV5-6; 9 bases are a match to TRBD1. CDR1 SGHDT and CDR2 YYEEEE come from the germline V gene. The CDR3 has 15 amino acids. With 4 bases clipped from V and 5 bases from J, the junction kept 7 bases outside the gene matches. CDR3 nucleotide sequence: TGTGCCAGCAGCCCGGGGACAGGGCTACACAATGAGCAGTTCTTC. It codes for CASSPGTGLHNEQFF.

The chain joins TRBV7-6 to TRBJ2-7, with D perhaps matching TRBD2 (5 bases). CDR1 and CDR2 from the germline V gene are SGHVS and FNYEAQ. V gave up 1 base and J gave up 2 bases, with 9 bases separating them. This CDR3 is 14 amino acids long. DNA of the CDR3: TGTGCCAGCAGCTTAGTAGTGGGAGCCTACGAGCAGTACTTC. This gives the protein CASSLVVGAYEQYF. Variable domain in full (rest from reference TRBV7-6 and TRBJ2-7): GAGVSQSPRYKVTKRGQDVALRCDPISGHVSLYWYRQALGQGPEFLTYFNYEAQQDKSGLPNDRFSAERPEGSISTLTIQRTEQRDSAMYRCASSLVVGAYEQYFGPGTRLTVT.

CDR3 amino acids: CASSPPLRQGYDEQYF. DNA of the CDR3: TGCGCCAGCAGCCCCCCCCTTCGACAGGGGTACGACGAGCAGTACTTC. V usage is TRBV5-1 and J usage is TRBJ2-5; 8 bases line up with TRBD1. The J call may be mistaken, given a closer DNA end match to TRBJ2-7. The CDR3 spans 16 residues. CDR1 is SGHRS and CDR2 is YFSETQ in the germline V gene.

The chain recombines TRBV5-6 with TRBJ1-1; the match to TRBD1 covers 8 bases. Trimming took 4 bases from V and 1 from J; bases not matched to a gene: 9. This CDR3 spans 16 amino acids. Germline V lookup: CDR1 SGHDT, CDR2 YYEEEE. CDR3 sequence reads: CASSRRSGTGNTEAFF. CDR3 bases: TGTGCCAGCAGCCGACGCTCCGGGACAGGGAACACTGAAGCTTTCTTT.

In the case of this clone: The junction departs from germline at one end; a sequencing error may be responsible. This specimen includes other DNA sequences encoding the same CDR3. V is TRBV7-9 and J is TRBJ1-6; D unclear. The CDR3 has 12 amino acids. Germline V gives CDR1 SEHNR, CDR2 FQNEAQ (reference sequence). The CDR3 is CASSVNNSPLHF. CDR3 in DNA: TGTGCCAGCAGCGTAAATAATTCCCCCCTCCACTTT.

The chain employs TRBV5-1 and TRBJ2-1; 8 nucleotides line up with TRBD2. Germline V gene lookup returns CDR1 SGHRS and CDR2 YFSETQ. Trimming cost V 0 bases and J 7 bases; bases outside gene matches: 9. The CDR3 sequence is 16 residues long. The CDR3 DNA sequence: TGCGCCAGCAGCTTGGCCCACGGGAGGGCGGGTAATGAGCAGTTCTTC. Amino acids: CASSLAHGRAGNEQFF.

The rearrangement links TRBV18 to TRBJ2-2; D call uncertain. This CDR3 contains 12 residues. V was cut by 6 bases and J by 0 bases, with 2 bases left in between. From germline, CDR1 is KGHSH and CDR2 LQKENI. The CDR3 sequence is CASSSNTGELFF. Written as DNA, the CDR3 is TGTGCCAGCTCCTCGAACACCGGGGAGCTGTTTTTT. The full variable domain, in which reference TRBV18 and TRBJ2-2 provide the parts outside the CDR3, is NAGVMQNPRHLVRRRGQEARLRCSPMKGHSHVYWYRQLPEEGLKFMVYLQKENIIDESGMPKERFSAEFPKEGPSILRIQQVVRGDSAAYFCASSSNTGELFFGEGSRLTVL.

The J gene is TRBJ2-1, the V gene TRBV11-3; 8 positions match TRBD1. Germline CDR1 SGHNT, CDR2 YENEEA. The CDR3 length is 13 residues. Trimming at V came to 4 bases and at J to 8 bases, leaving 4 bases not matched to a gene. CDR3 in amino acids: CASSSGQGDEQFF. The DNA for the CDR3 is TGTGCCAGCAGCTCCGGACAGGGAGATGAGCAGTTCTTC.

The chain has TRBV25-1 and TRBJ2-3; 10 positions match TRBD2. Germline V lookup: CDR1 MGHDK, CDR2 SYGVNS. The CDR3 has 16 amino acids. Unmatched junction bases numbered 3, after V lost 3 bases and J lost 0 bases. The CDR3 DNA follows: TGTGCCAGCAGTGAGAGGACTAGCGGAAGCACAGATACGCAGTATTTT. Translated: CASSERTSGSTDTQYF.

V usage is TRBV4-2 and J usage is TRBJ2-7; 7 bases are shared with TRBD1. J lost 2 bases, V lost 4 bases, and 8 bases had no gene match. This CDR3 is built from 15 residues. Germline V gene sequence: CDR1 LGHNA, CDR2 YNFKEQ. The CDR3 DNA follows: TGTGCCAGCAGCCCCCGACAGGGTTTCACCTACGAGCAGTACTTC. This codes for CASSPRQGFTYEQYF.

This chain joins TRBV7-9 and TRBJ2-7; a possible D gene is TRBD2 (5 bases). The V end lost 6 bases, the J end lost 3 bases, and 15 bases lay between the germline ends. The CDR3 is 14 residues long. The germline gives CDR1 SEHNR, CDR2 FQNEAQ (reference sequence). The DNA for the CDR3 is TGTGCCAGCAGGCGTTCCGAGGGAGTCTACGAGCAGTACTTC. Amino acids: CASRRSEGVYEQYF.

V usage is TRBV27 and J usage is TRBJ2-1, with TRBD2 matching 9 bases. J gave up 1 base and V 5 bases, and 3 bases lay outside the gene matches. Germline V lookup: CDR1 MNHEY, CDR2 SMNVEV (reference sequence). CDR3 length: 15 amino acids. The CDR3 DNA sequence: TGTGCCAGCAGTCCTCTAGCGGGGTCCTACAATGAGCAGTTCTTC. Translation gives CASSPLAGSYNEQFF.

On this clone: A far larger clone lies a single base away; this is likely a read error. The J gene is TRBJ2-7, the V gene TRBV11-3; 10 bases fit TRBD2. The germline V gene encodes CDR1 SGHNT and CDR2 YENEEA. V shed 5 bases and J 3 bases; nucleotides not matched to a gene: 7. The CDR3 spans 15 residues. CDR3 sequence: CASSQSSSGSYEQYF. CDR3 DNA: TGTGCCAGCAGCCAATCTTCTAGCGGGAGCTACGAGCAGTACTTC.

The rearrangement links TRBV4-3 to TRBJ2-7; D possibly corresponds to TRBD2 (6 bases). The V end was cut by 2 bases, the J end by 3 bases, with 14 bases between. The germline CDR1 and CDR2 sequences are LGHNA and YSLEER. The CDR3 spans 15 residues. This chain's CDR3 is CASSQSYNGSYEQYF. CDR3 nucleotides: TGCGCCAGCAGCCAATCTTATAACGGGAGCTACGAGCAGTACTTC.

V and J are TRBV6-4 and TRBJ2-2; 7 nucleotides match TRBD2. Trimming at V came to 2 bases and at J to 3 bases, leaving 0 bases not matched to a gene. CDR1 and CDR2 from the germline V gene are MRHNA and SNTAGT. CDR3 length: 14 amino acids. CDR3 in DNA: TGTGCCAGCAGTGACGCGGGAGACACCGGGGAGCTGTTTTTT. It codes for CASSDAGDTGELFF.

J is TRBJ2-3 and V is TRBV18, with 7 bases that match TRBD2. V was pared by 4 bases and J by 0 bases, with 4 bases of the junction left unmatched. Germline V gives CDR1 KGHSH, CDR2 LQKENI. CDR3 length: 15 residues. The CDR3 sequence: CASSQASGSTDTQYF. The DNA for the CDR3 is TGTGCCAGCTCACAGGCTAGCGGAAGCACAGATACGCAGTATTTT.

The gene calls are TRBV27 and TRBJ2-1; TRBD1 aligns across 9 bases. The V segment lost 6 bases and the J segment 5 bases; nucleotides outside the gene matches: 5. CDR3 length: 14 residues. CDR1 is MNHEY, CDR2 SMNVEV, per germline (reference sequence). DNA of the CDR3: TGTGCCAGCAGGACAGGGGGGGTAAACAATGAGCAGTTCTTC. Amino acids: CASRTGGVNNEQFF.

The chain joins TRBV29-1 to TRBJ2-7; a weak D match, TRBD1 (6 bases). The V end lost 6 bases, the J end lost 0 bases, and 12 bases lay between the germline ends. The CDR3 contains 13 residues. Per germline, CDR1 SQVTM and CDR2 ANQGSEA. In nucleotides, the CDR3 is TGCAGCGTAGGCACAGGGAACTCCTACGAGCAGTACTTC. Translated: CSVGTGNSYEQYF.

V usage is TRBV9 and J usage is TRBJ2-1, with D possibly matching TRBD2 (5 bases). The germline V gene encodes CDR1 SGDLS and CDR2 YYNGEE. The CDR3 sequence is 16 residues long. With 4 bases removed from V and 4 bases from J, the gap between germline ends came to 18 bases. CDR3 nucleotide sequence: TGTGCCAGCAGCTCGGAGGTGCGCTTCCCGTACAATGAGCAGTTCTTC. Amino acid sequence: CASSSEVRFPYNEQFF.

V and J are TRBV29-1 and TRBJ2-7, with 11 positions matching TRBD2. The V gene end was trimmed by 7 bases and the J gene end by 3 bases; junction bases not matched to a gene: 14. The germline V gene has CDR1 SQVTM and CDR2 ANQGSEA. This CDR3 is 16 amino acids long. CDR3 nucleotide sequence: TGCAGCGCCTCGGGACTAGCGGACCCACCGGGCTACGAGCAGTACTTC. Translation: CSASGLADPPGYEQYF.